This T cell receptor (beta chain) was sequenced during a study of early T cells in non-severe SARS-CoV-2 infection. For the study at large: Chains from this unsorted whole-blood bulk RNA could not be paired.

Trimming removed 3 bases from V and 7 bases from J, with 16 bases in between. Germline CDR1 is ENHRY and CDR2 is SYGVKD. CDR3 length: 15 residues. Unique molecular identifier tags were affixed to discrete cDNA molecules. TCRdb itself ran the 5' RACE reads through MiXCR, one entry per CDR3 protein. The sample lists over 80,000 distinct CDR3 sequences, roughly 12% occurring once. The chain combines TRBV10-3 with TRBJ2-1; D remains unclear. The sequence was obtained from an adult who was a healthcare worker with PCR-confirmed SARS-CoV-2 infection or an uninfected control (not recorded which). The input for sequencing was whole blood, taken at baseline. This chain's CDR3 is CAISERADFGNEQFF. Here the CDR3 DNA reads TGTGCCATCAGTGAACGGGCTGATTTTGGTAATGAGCAGTTCTTC.